What follows describes a single T cell receptor (beta chain). This clone has just one count. The specificity of this receptor is unknown. No qualities accompany the bases; no much larger clone lies one base away. From a lookup of the germline V gene, CDR1 and CDR2 are MNHEY and SVGAGI. Trimming removed 8 bases from V and 0 bases from J, leaving 11 bases between the germline ends. The CDR3 has 13 amino acids, counting the end cysteine and phenylalanine. The DNA shown is the 39-base CDR3, in frame from base 1. This entry is derived from a study of blood T cell repertoires in COVID-19 (dated by TCRdb to 2020 to 2022). For the study in its entirety: Samples from collaborators originated in the United States, Italy and Spain and spanned both the acute and convalescent phases of COVID-19. Subjects who had been exposed to COVID-19, were actively infected with it, or had recovered from it provided the deeply sampled blood TCRbeta repertoires that made up the dataset. The sample metadata nearly always contained a de-identified subject ID, COVID-19 status, age in years and sex. The repertoires were made available in a free public database intended to serve as a resource for research on the immune response to SARS-CoV-2. The samples were drawn from two sources: the first 160 participants of the ongoing ImmuneRACE study, and fewer than 1,500 subjects contributed by 6 global collaborators. Where HLA class I and class II types were available, the types were taken from metadata supplied by the sample provider, not from assay-based typing. The material from the prospective study consisted of cDNA or gDNA derived from T cells, B-cell-depleted T cells, or PBMCs.

The investigation overall reported the following: The quantity of clinical and demographic metadata differed by source and by participant and was supplied without curation.

One collaborating source in Seattle enrolled patients while the patients were actively infected and followed the patients over time throughout the course of disease. Whole blood was collected in K2EDTA tubes by collaborating institutions according to the institutions' own protocols. For TCRbeta analysis, collaborators shipped samples as frozen whole blood, isolated PBMCs, or DNA extracted from either of those sample types. TCRbeta CDR3 regions were amplified from genomic DNA using the immunoSEQ Assay, a bias-controlled multiplex PCR. Per the authors' processing: Within the assay, amplification of reference gene primers was used to estimate how many nucleated cells each sample contained. Sequence reads were collapsed and filtered to measure the absolute abundance of every unique TCRbeta CDR3 rearrangement. Productive Simpson clonality was computed per sample as the square root of Simpson's diversity index over productive rearrangements. TCRdb re-hosts the immuneACCESS table, in-frame sequences only. Its copies lack some clones; in the studies checked, an unresolved V gene accounts for under half of them, and the cause for the rest is not known. For V, J and clone size, that table is used; D and trimming come from the DNA. The sample table shows about 130,000 clones, and about 94% are seen once. Of the sample, about 2% falls within the top ten clones.

This sequence was found in a man in his forties or fifties with COVID-19, enrolled during active disease. The sample comprised peripheral blood. In this chain, TRBV6-5 is recombined with TRBJ2-7; a tentative D match to TRBD1 spans 6 bases. The DNA sequence reads TGTGCCAGCTCCCGGGACAACTCCTACGAGCAGTACTTC. The translation is CASSRDNSYEQYF.